This T cell receptor beta chain is from a study of Graves' ophthalmopathy and Graves' hyperthyroidism. As for the study in general: Peripheral blood sampling preceded any treatment and occurred at initial diagnosis.

This CDR3 is built from 13 residues. Germline V CDR1 and CDR2: SGHNT, YYREEE (reference sequence). Study-wide results and limits: For separating ophthalmopathy from stable hyperthyroidism, a 13-signature model gave over 85% sensitivity and around 80% specificity. Most thyroid-expanded clonotypes exceeding 0.001 frequency were also found in blood.

Transcripts of RNA were the source for amplifying TCR beta CDR3 regions. RT-PCR with HTBI primers came first, then second-round multiplex PCR. TCRdb reprocessed the multiplex PCR reads with MiXCR, giving one entry per CDR3 protein. The table includes almost 750,000 distinct CDR3 sequences, 40% detected once. In its sample, this clonotype was seen a few times. Antigen: not known. A junction end diverges from the germline sequence, so it may reflect a read error. V gene TRBV5-4 combines with J gene TRBJ2-7; D is uncertain. This receptor was taken from an adult man with Graves' ophthalmopathy. The sample taken for sequencing was peripheral blood. CDR3 in amino acids: CASSQRNAVEQYF. The CDR3 DNA reads as TGCGCCAGCAGCCAGCGAAACGCGGTGGAGCAGTACTTC.